In this sample, the clone carrying this T cell receptor beta chain turned up a few times. Its specificity is unknown. In germline, CDR1 is LGHNA, CDR2 YSLEER. The germline V and J ends were trimmed by 0 bases and 8 bases, with 16 bases remaining between them. The CDR3 is 15 residues long. The data originate from a study of CD8 T cells in ankylosing spondylitis. Points from the study as a whole: A TCR beta motif made of under 10 highly homologous variants seemed typical of ankylosing spondylitis blood.

TCRdb independently ran MiXCR on the 5' RACE reads; one entry per CDR3 protein. The sample lists fewer than 450,000 distinct CDR3 sequences, about 15% occurring once. This TCR was sampled from a male donor with ankylosing spondylitis. The source material was blood, either unsorted or a sorted T cell fraction (not recorded which). The rearrangement links TRBV4-3 to TRBJ1-2; D possibly corresponds to TRBD1 (6 bases). As DNA, the CDR3 is TGCGCCAGCAGCCAAGATCGCGGGGGCGCGTGGGGCTACACCTTC. Its protein product is CASSQDRGGAWGYTF.